The rows below give T cell receptor beta chains drawn from one sample of a study of T-cell reconstitution after alpha-beta-depleted transplantation in children. Using its own MiXCR run on the PCR reads, TCRdb lists one record per CDR3 protein. The sample carries 900,000 or so distinct CDR3 sequences, about 16% recorded once. The input for sequencing was PBMCs, mostly from graft donor cells, taken 360 days after TCRalphabeta/CD19-depleted stem cell transplant. These receptors were obtained from a male patient aged 10 to 17 who had a stem cell transplant for acute lymphoblastic leukemia, so the T cells may come from the graft donor. Both conserved end residues are part of each CDR3. Each record gives: J gene, V gene, D gene, clone size, CDR3 DNA, CDR3 protein. The D gene is left open where the match is weak. Expanded clones get a size class; other rows say once, few or many, or leave the size out.

>TRBJ2-3|TRBV5-1|NA|NA
TGCGCCAGCAGCGAGGGGTACACAGATACGCAGTATTTT
CASSEGYTDTQYF
>TRBJ2-3|TRBV20-1|NA|few
TGCAGTGCTACCAACCAGGGGCTCACAGATACGCAGTATTTT
CSATNQGLTDTQYF
>TRBJ1-1|TRBV5-1|NA|NA
TGCGCCAGCAGCCCGGGACTCAATGCGAACACTGAAGCTTTCTTT
CASSPGLNANTEAFF
>TRBJ2-1|TRBV12-3/TRBV12-4|NA|few
TGTGCCAGCAGTTTGCCCGGAGACGAGGGGAATGAGCAGTTCTTC
CASSLPGDEGNEQFF
>TRBJ2-2|TRBV5-1|NA|NA
TGCGCCAGCACTTCCGGGACAATGAACACCGGGGAGCTGTTTTTT
CASTSGTMNTGELFF
>TRBJ2-5|TRBV10-3|TRBD1|few
TGTGCCATCAGTGACTTACGGACAGGGCAAGAGACCCAGTACTTC
CAISDLRTGQETQYF
>TRBJ2-1|TRBV4-1|NA|NA
TGCGCCAGCAGCCACGGACTACTCGGTGAGCAGTTCTTC
CASSHGLLGEQFF
>TRBJ2-1|TRBV12-3/TRBV12-4|TRBD1|many
TGTGCCAGCAGTTTAGACAGGGGGGCCGGCAATGAGCAGTTCTTC
CASSLDRGAGNEQFF
>TRBJ2-7|TRBV20-1|NA|NA
TGCAGGAGTGGGTCCCGGCAAAACTACGAGCAGTACTTC
CRSGSRQNYEQYF
>TRBJ2-2|TRBV7-9|TRBD2|NA
TGTGCCAGCAGCACCGCTAGCGGGAGCGTCACCGGGGAGCTGTTTTTT
CASSTASGSVTGELFF
>TRBJ2-1|TRBV11-3|NA|NA
TGTGCCAGCAGCTTAGAAAGCTGGAATAGCGGCATAAATGAGCAGTTCTTC
CASSLESWNSGINEQFF
>TRBJ2-7|TRBV2|NA|NA
TGTGCCAGCTTTACCCACGAGCAGTACTTC
CASFTHEQYF
>TRBJ2-7|TRBV11-2|NA|NA
TGTGCCAGCAGAATAGGTGGCACCAACGAGCAGTACTTC
CASRIGGTNEQYF
>TRBJ2-7|TRBV20-1|TRBD2|few
TGCAGTGCTAGAGATCAAGCTAGCGGATCCTACGAGCAGTACTTC
CSARDQASGSYEQYF
>TRBJ2-2|TRBV11-2|TRBD1|many
TGTGCCAGCAGCTCCCACAGGGGGAGACCCTACACCGGGGAGCTGTTTTTT
CASSSHRGRPYTGELFF
>TRBJ2-1|TRBV7-9|NA|NA
TGTGCCAGCAGGCCCCGGGACCAACCCTACAATGAGCAGTTCTTC
CASRPRDQPYNEQFF
>TRBJ2-7|TRBV20-1|TRBD2|once
TGCAGTGCTAGAGAGATGGGGAGGGGATACGAGCAGTACTTC
CSAREMGRGYEQYF
>TRBJ1-4|TRBV9|NA|few
TGTGCCAGCAGCGTAGGGGTGGCGGCCGCGGTATTCAGAGGAAGGGCTGAAAAACTGTTTTTT
CASSVGVAAAVFRGRAEKLFF
>TRBJ1-4|TRBV5-6|NA|few
TGTGCCAGCAGCTACGGGGCCGCTGCAACTAATGAAAAACTGTTTTTT
CASSYGAAATNEKLFF
>TRBJ2-7|TRBV27|TRBD1|NA
TGTGCCAGCGGAAGACAGGGGAGTCCCTACGAGCAGTACTTC
CASGRQGSPYEQYF
>TRBJ1-3|TRBV28|TRBD1|NA
TGTGCCAGCAGTCCCTATCCGGGACAGGGTCCAGGAAACACCATATATTTT
CASSPYPGQGPGNTIYF
>TRBJ1-4|TRBV5-1|NA|few
TGCGCCAGCAGCTTGCCGTCAGGGGCTAATGAAAAACTGTTTTTT
CASSLPSGANEKLFF
>TRBJ2-7|TRBV3-1|NA|NA
TGTGCCAGCAGCCATCTGGTAGGGCAGGCCTACGAGCAGTACTTC
CASSHLVGQAYEQYF
>TRBJ2-1|TRBV25-1|TRBD1|NA
TGTGCCAGCAGTGTACAGGGGTACAATGAGCAGTTCTTC
CASSVQGYNEQFF
>TRBJ2-3|TRBV27|TRBD2|NA
TGTGCCAGCAGTTACTTTTCTAGCGGCCCTCAGGATACGCAGTATTTT
CASSYFSSGPQDTQYF
>TRBJ2-1|TRBV7-3|TRBD2|NA
TGTGCCAGCAGCTCCCCCCCACTAGCGGGAGCAAACAATGAGCAGTTCTTC
CASSSPPLAGANNEQFF
>TRBJ2-2|TRBV7-6|TRBD1|NA
TGTGCCAGCAGCCCCGGTGACAGGGGAACCGGGGAGCTGTTTTTT
CASSPGDRGTGELFF
>TRBJ2-2|TRBV4-1|NA|many
TGCGCCAGCAGCCCAATCCTAGATCGGGAGCTGTTTTTT
CASSPILDRELFF
>TRBJ1-2|TRBV20-1|NA|few
TGCAGCCCGAAGGGGGGTAGCTATGGCTACACCTTC
CSPKGGSYGYTF
>TRBJ2-3|TRBV27|NA|NA
TGTGCCAGCAGTTCCAACAGGGTATGGCAGTATTTT
CASSSNRVWQYF
>TRBJ2-4|TRBV5-1|TRBD2|many
TGCGCCAGCAGCTTGGGATTACAGCGGGACAAAAACATTCAGTACTTC
CASSLGLQRDKNIQYF
>TRBJ1-1|TRBV7-9|NA|NA
TGTGCCAGCAGCTCCTCGGGGTGGATGAACACTGAAGCTTTCTTT
CASSSSGWMNTEAFF
>TRBJ2-1|TRBV20-1|NA|few
TGCAGTGCCCCTCGGACTCGTAGCTCCTACAATGAGCAGTTCTTC
CSAPRTRSSYNEQFF
>TRBJ2-3|TRBV11-2|NA|few
TGTGCCAGCACCCCTACTGCGGCAGATACGCAGTATTTT
CASTPTAADTQYF
>TRBJ2-7|TRBV15|TRBD2|few
TGTGCCACCAGCAGAGTACGGGGACTAGCGGCCTCCTACGAGCAGTACTTC
CATSRVRGLAASYEQYF
>TRBJ2-2|TRBV7-9|NA|many
TGTGCCAGCAGTTTGGGAGTGAGGACCGGGGAGCTGTTTTTT
CASSLGVRTGELFF
>TRBJ1-1|TRBV12-3/TRBV12-4|NA|few
TGTGCCAGTGATGGGGGCACTGAAGCTTTCTTT
CASDGGTEAFF
>TRBJ2-5|TRBV12-3/TRBV12-4|NA|few
TGTGCCAGCAGTTTATATCCCTACCAAGAGACCCAGTACTTC
CASSLYPYQETQYF
>TRBJ1-1|TRBV20-1|NA|NA
TGCAGTGCTAGTCGGAGGGTGGACACTGAAGCTTTCTTT
CSASRRVDTEAFF
>TRBJ1-6|TRBV12-3/TRBV12-4|NA|NA
TGTGCCAGCAGCCGTAGAGGGTCCGTAAATTCACCCCTCCACTTT
CASSRRGSVNSPLHF
>TRBJ2-5|TRBV7-2|NA|few
TGTGCCAGCAGCTTAAGGGTCAACGGACAAGAGACCCAGTACTTC
CASSLRVNGQETQYF
>TRBJ2-5|TRBV7-9|NA|few
TGTGCCAGCAGCTTTGGGTACAGCACGGGTCAAGAGACCCAGTACTTC
CASSFGYSTGQETQYF
>TRBJ2-3|TRBV24-1|TRBD2|NA
TGTGCCACCAGTGCCAGCAGACTAGCGGGAGGGAGCACAGATACGCAGTATTTT
CATSASRLAGGSTDTQYF
>TRBJ2-1|TRBV7-6|NA|NA
TGTGCCAGCAGCTTAGCGGGCTTCAGCAATGAGCAGTTCTTC
CASSLAGFSNEQFF
>TRBJ1-5|TRBV7-9|NA|NA
TGTGCCAGCAGCTTAGGGACGACACAGCCCCAGCATTTT
CASSLGTTQPQHF
>TRBJ1-5|TRBV2|NA|many
TGTGCCAGCAGTGAGAGACTGTTCAATCAGCCCCAGCATTTT
CASSERLFNQPQHF
>TRBJ2-2|TRBV5-6|TRBD2|once
TGTGCCAGCAGCCCGGGGACTAGCGGGAGAATGAGGGACACCGGGGAGCTGTTTTTT
CASSPGTSGRMRDTGELFF
>TRBJ2-3|TRBV20-1|NA|NA
TGCAGTGCCCCTACTAGGTTCACGCAGTATTTT
CSAPTRFTQYF
>TRBJ2-5|TRBV7-6|NA|few
TGTGCCAGCAGCTTAGCGGGCGGAACGCAAGAGACCCAGTACTTC
CASSLAGGTQETQYF
>TRBJ1-3|TRBV12-3/TRBV12-4|NA|NA
TGTGCCAGCAGTTCAGGGTTCTCTGGAAACACCATATATTTT
CASSSGFSGNTIYF
>TRBJ1-5|TRBV20-1|NA|few
TGCAGTGCTAGCCGGGAGGGTGGATTCTTGGCCCAGCATTTT
CSASREGGFLAQHF
>TRBJ1-5|TRBV20-1|NA|NA
TGCAGTGCTTCTCAGAATTCGAATCGCAATCAGCCCCAGCATTTT
CSASQNSNRNQPQHF
>TRBJ2-7|TRBV5-1|NA|few
TGCGCCAGCAGGCCCCGGGACATCGGATTTTCCTACGAGCAGTACTTC
CASRPRDIGFSYEQYF
>TRBJ1-4|TRBV4-1|NA|few
TGCGCCAGCAGCCAAGGCTCCGGGACGGAGAATGAAAAACTGTTTTTT
CASSQGSGTENEKLFF
>TRBJ2-3|TRBV15|NA|NA
TGTGCCACCAGCAGACCAACAGATAACACAGATACGCAGTATTTT
CATSRPTDNTDTQYF